This TCR beta chain originates from a study of cytomegalovirus exposure and HLA in healthy donors. Study-wide findings and caveats: Listed as cytomegalovirus-associated were 150 to 200 TCR beta chains. It was reported that TCR beta sequences correctly inferred the HLA-A and HLA-B alleles for most subjects. A later analysis found TCR association rates differed by HLA locus, highest for DRB1 and lowest for HLA-C.

CDR3 length: 12 amino acids. V shed 0 bases and J shed 6 bases, with 4 bases lying between them. Germline CDR1 reads SNHLY; CDR2 reads FYNNEI. A multiplex PCR was run with 60 Vbeta primers and 13 Jbeta primers. Measured with immunoSEQ multiplex PCR; TCRdb has only the in-frame clones, and not every one. The sample carries approximately 76,000 clones, roughly 85% recorded once. Of note for this clone: The antigen is undetermined.

The origin of this receptor is a man aged 25-40 years in good health and CMV-seronegative. The sample consisted of PBMCs. The chain has TRBV2 and TRBJ2-3; unclear D gene. In nucleotides, the CDR3 is TGTGCCAGCAGTGAAGCGCGGGATACGCAGTATTTT. It is translated as CASSEARDTQYF.